This TCR beta chain was found in a study of early T cells in non-severe SARS-CoV-2 infection (dated by TCRdb to the early 2020s). In the study overall: TCR sequencing used bulk RNA from unsorted whole blood, so alpha and beta chains could not be paired.

The library relied on 5' RACE. Sequencing relied on a NextSeq 500. In the TCR library protocol, unique molecular identifiers were attached to individual cDNA molecules to correct for PCR bias and sequencing error. TCR alpha and beta chains were both sequenced, and the abundances of alpha and beta sequences in each sample were closely correlated with each other. Concerning the study's data processing: V gene, J gene and CDR3 annotation of TCR sequences was performed with Decombinator V4. TCRs were defined as expanded if a significant change between any two time points was detected under a Poisson model with p below 0.0001. TCR abundances were normalised to the total number of TCRs sequenced in each sample and reported as counts per million. TRAV1-2 paired with TRAJ12, TRAJ20 or TRAJ33 defined MAIT TCRs, while TRAV10 paired with TRAJ18 defined iNKT TCRs. A search of VDJdb, accessed on 1 November 2021, was run for TCRs annotated to CMV, EBV and SARS-CoV-2, with TCRs annotated for multiple antigens excluded. TCRdb reprocessed the public reads (quality trimming at Q25 with fastp, clone calling with MiXCR) and kept in-frame beta chains. Each record represents a unique CDR3 protein, reported with the most common genes and DNA among its rows. These V and J calls rely on TCRdb rather than the paper's analysis. Counted in this sample were about 35,000 distinct CDR3 sequences; 6% to 7% of them appeared once. Roughly 7.5% of the sample is held by the ten biggest clonotypes.

This was a case-control study nested in a cohort of healthcare workers in London, UK, who had nasopharyngeal swab PCR tests and blood samples taken every week. Healthcare workers were recruited between 23 and 31 March 2020, during the week of the UK lockdown, and were followed weekly for up to roughly 15 weeks. The investigation overall reported the following: Matching against VDJdb was skewed toward anti-spike CD8 responses, likely underestimated virus-specific expansions, and missed private and CD4 specificities.

The table lists this clonotype with many counts. It lacks a known antigen. No qualities accompany the bases; no much larger clone lies one base away. Including cysteine and phenylalanine, the CDR3 has 14 amino acids. Here the CDR3 DNA is all that survives: 42 bases in frame from base 1. The germline ends are 12 bases apart after V is trimmed by 3 bases and J by 7 bases. Looking up the germline V gene (reference sequence) yields CDR1 MNHEY and CDR2 SMNVEV. This receptor was identified in an adult who was a healthcare worker with PCR-confirmed SARS-CoV-2 infection or an uninfected control (not recorded which). Sequencing was done on a sample of whole blood. The sequence is built from TRBV27 and TRBJ2-2, with no reliable assignment of the D segment. The DNA sequence reads TGTGCCAGCAGTTTGCTGGGTTATGACGGGGAGCTGTTTTTT. Its protein reads: CASSLLGYDGELFF.